One sample yielded the 23 T cell receptor beta chains listed below, sequenced in a study of blood T cells in healthy people across ages. A second PCR of 7 to 11 cycles used a sample-barcoded 5' primer and a J-beta primer mix. MiXCR was run by TCRdb on the 5' RACE reads, yielding one entry per CDR3 protein. The table shows fewer than 900,000 distinct CDR3 sequences, with approximately 43% occurring only once. The sequenced sample consisted of blood. These receptors all come from a woman aged 55-69 years in good health.

This clonotype was counted ten times or more. This could be a read error, since a much larger clone is one nucleotide away. The genes are TRBV7-9 and TRBJ2-5; no clear D. Per germline, CDR1 SEHNR and CDR2 FQNEAQ (reference sequence). The germline V and J ends were trimmed by 5 bases and 11 bases, with 18 bases remaining between them. This CDR3 region has 13 residues. The CDR3 here is CASSRTGTNEQYF. CDR3 in DNA: TGTGCCAGCAGCCGCACTGGTACCAATGAGCAGTACTTC.

This chain uses TRBV14 with TRBJ2-2; D gene ambiguous. The CDR3 extends over 14 amino acids. V dropped 1 base and J dropped 4 bases, with 7 bases sitting between them. Germline V gene lookup returns CDR1 SGHDN and CDR2 FVKESK. In nucleotides, the CDR3 is TGTGCCAGCAGCCAAGCAGGAACCACCGGGGAGCTGTTTTTT. Translated: CASSQAGTTGELFF.

This sequence joins TRBV7-9 and TRBJ1-1; maybe TRBD1 (5 bases). CDR3 length: 13 residues. Looked up from germline, CDR1 is SEHNR and CDR2 is FQNEAQ (reference sequence). The ends were cut back, 11 bases at V and 6 bases at J, with 19 bases in the middle. The chain's CDR3 is CASTRGGNAEAFF. As DNA, the CDR3 is TGTGCCTCAACTCGGGGGGGAAACGCTGAAGCTTTCTTT.

This clonotype was counted a few times. The chain couples TRBV25-1 to TRBJ2-1; tentatively, D is TRBD1 (6 bases). V was clipped by 9 bases and J by 8 bases, with 17 bases between them. CDR3 length: 13 residues. Germline-derived CDR1 and CDR2 are MGHDK and SYGVNS. In DNA, the CDR3 is TGTGCCAGTAGTTCCACAGGGTGGCATGAGCAGTTCTTC. This encodes CASSSTGWHEQFF.

This clonotype was recorded at least ten times. The CDR3 bases are TGCGCCAGCGCGCAGGGATTTCAAGAGACCCAGTACTTC. Translated, it gives CASAQGFQETQYF. The V call is TRBV5-1, the J call TRBJ2-5; maybe TRBD1 (5 bases). The CDR3 covers 13 residues. Germline V CDR1 and CDR2: SGHRS, YFSETQ. Trimming took off 7 bases at V and 2 bases at J, with 12 bases between the two ends.

The V call is TRBV20-1, the J call TRBJ1-1; D is uncertain. CDR3 length equals 14 residues. V was clipped by 3 bases and J by 1 base, with 12 bases between them. Germline V lookup: CDR1 DFQATT, CDR2 SNEGSKA (reference sequence). The CDR3 loop reads CSASPTSSNTEAFF. The CDR3 nucleotides read TGCAGTGCTAGCCCGACCTCGTCGAACACTGAAGCTTTCTTT.

Points on this clonotype: Just one base apart from a much larger clone, this may be a read error. The V gene is TRBV7-8, the J gene TRBJ2-1; tentative D call: TRBD1 (6 bases). The CDR3 extends over 15 amino acids. Germline V gene lookup returns CDR1 SGHVS and CDR2 FQNEAQ. The CDR3 DNA is TGTGCCAGCAGCCCCGGACAGAGCTCCTACAATAAGCAGTTCTTC. Translated: CASSPGQSSYNKQFF.

This chain links TRBV24-1 with TRBJ2-1; TRBD2 matches at 11 bases. The CDR3 spans 17 residues. V lost 3 bases and J lost 7; bases outside the gene matches: 10. The V gene's germline CDR1 is KGHDR and CDR2 SFDVKD. CDR3 sequence (DNA): TGTGCCACCAGTGATGGCCTACTAGCGGGGGCGCCGAATGAGCAGTTCTTC. Residues: CATSDGLLAGAPNEQFF.

The sample holds a few counts of this clonotype. The rearrangement links TRBV4-2 to TRBJ2-3, with D unclear. V was trimmed by 2 bases and J by 0 bases, leaving 6 bases between them. CDR1 LGHNA and CDR2 YNFKEQ come from the germline V gene. The CDR3 totals 14 residues. CDR3 sequence: CASSQSTSTDTQYF. CDR3 DNA: TGTGCCAGCAGCCAATCGACTAGCACAGATACGCAGTATTTT.

The chain is built from TRBV6-2 or TRBV6-3 and TRBJ1-5; 11 bases map to TRBD1. Germline CDR1 reads MNHEY; CDR2 reads SVGEGT. V shed 2 bases and J 0 bases; nucleotides not matched to a gene: 6. This CDR3 contains 18 residues. The CDR3 sequence is CASSYVWGQGDSNQPQHF. The DNA of the CDR3 is TGTGCCAGCAGTTACGTTTGGGGACAGGGGGATAGCAATCAGCCCCAGCATTTT.

The chain couples TRBV6-1 to TRBJ2-7; unclear D gene. Germline-derived CDR1 and CDR2 are MNHNS and SASEGT. The CDR3 is 12 amino acids. Trimming pared 7 bases from V and 1 base from J, leaving 8 bases between. CDR3 DNA: TGTGCCAGCAATGACGGGTCCTACGAGCAGTACTTC. Its translation is CASNDGSYEQYF.

The chain combines TRBV10-3 with TRBJ2-4; perhaps TRBD1 as D (5 bases). The ends were cut back, 11 bases at V and 8 bases at J, with 16 bases in the middle. CDR3 length equals 12 residues. CDR1 is ENHRY, CDR2 SYGVKD, per germline. The CDR3 DNA reads as TGTGCCTCCGCGGCAGGGCAGGACATTCAGTACTTC. It specifies CASAAGQDIQYF.

The chain recombines TRBV9 with TRBJ2-5; TRBD1 matches 7 bases. Germline V gives CDR1 SGDLS, CDR2 YYNGEE. CDR3 length: 14 residues. With 2 bases clipped from V and 4 bases from J, the junction kept 5 bases outside the gene matches. CDR3 sequence: CASSVGTARETQYF. For the CDR3, the DNA is TGTGCCAGCAGCGTCGGGACAGCCAGAGAGACCCAGTACTTC.

This clonotype has a handful of counts. The chain combines TRBV5-1 with TRBJ2-5; 7 bases fit TRBD2. The germline CDR1 and CDR2 sequences are SGHRS and YFSETQ. V was clipped by 0 bases and J by 0 bases; unmatched bases: 5. The CDR3 covers 16 residues. CDR3 sequence reads: CASSLDSGANQETQYF. The CDR3 DNA reads TGCGCCAGCAGCTTGGACAGCGGGGCTAACCAAGAGACCCAGTACTTC.

This clonotype has just a few counts. This rearrangement joins TRBV7-3 to TRBJ2-3; the D is unclear. The V end lost 4 bases, the J end lost 6 bases, and 8 bases lay between the germline ends. The CDR3 runs to 12 residues. Germline-derived CDR1 and CDR2 are SGHTA and FQGTGA. The chain's CDR3 is CASSSRFDTQYF. The DNA of the CDR3 is TGTGCCAGCAGCTCCCGATTCGATACGCAGTATTTT.

The chain is built from TRBV7-2 and TRBJ2-1, with 7 bases lining up with TRBD2. Losses at the gene ends were 5 bases for V and 5 bases for J; bases not matched to a gene: 6. The V gene's germline CDR1 is SGHTA and CDR2 FQGNSA. CDR3 size: 14 residues. The CDR3 is CASSRGLVNNEQFF. In DNA form, the CDR3 reads TGTGCCAGCAGCCGCGGACTAGTTAACAATGAGCAGTTCTTC.

This chain links TRBV20-1 with TRBJ2-5, with no clear D. The length of the CDR3 is 12 residues. Germline CDR1 reads DFQATT; CDR2 reads SNEGSKA (reference sequence). V dropped 6 bases and J dropped 5 bases, with 13 bases sitting between them. CDR3 DNA: TGCAGTGCGGCCCTGAGAGAGGAGACCCAGTACTTC. The encoded protein is CSAALREETQYF.

This clonotype was seen a single time. The chain is built from TRBV2 and TRBJ2-7; possible D gene TRBD1, 6 bases. The germline V gene encodes CDR1 SNHLY and CDR2 FYNNEI. This CDR3 is 15 amino acids long. Trimming pared 3 bases from V and 3 bases from J, leaving 15 bases between. The CDR3 sequence is CASSERAGALYEQYF. CDR3 coding DNA: TGTGCCAGCAGTGAGCGTGCAGGGGCCCTCTACGAGCAGTACTTC.

This clonotype was picked up many times. V usage is TRBV20-1 and J usage is TRBJ2-1; D might be TRBD2 (5 bases). The CDR3 spans 12 residues. Deletions cut 5 bases from V and 8 bases from J, with 13 bases between. CDR1 is DFQATT, CDR2 SNEGSKA, per germline (reference sequence). The CDR3 region has the DNA TGCAGTGCTCCCGGGAACGCAGATGAGCAGTTCTTC. This encodes CSAPGNADEQFF.

V and J are TRBV20-1 and TRBJ2-1, with D possibly being TRBD2 (6 bases). Between the trimmed V and J ends, which lost 6 bases and 7 bases, there was a span of 22 bases. Germline CDR1 DFQATT, CDR2 SNEGSKA (reference sequence). This CDR3 has 15 amino acids. CDR3 in amino acids: CSAPAGWGEWNEQFF. As DNA, the CDR3 is TGCAGTGCCCCAGCAGGTTGGGGGGAGTGGAATGAGCAGTTCTTC.

The chain joins TRBV25-1 to TRBJ1-2; 7 bases align to TRBD1. V shed 3 bases, J shed 8 bases, and the junction held 12 bases outside the gene matches. CDR1 and CDR2 from the germline V gene are MGHDK and SYGVNS. The CDR3 covers 15 residues. The CDR3 region is CASSESGQAARGYTF. CDR3 DNA: TGTGCCAGCAGTGAGTCCGGACAGGCGGCTAGGGGCTACACCTTC.

This clonotype has a handful of counts. This rearrangement joins TRBV3-1 to TRBJ1-2; perhaps TRBD1 as D (6 bases). This CDR3 is built from 20 residues. Trimming took 1 base from V and 1 from J, leaving 25 bases between them. CDR1 is LGHDT, CDR2 YNNKEL, per germline (reference sequence). CDR3 amino acids: CASSQVEFARGGGVNYGYTF. The CDR3 coding sequence is TGTGCCAGCAGCCAAGTGGAGTTTGCCAGGGGCGGAGGGGTTAACTATGGCTACACCTTC.

The chain links TRBV4-2 to TRBJ2-7; a weak D match, TRBD2 (6 bases). Deletions cut 0 bases from V and 7 bases from J, with 16 bases between. CDR1 LGHNA and CDR2 YNFKEQ come from the germline V gene. This CDR3 has 15 amino acids. The CDR3 DNA sequence: TGTGCCAGCAGCCAAGAGCTAGACGGGGGTGGGGAGCAGTACTTC. As protein: CASSQELDGGGEQYF.